This entry lists 9 T cell receptor beta chains sequenced from one sample in a study of CD8 T cells in ankylosing spondylitis (dated by TCRdb to about 2017). Libraries were prepared through 5' RACE. These reads were obtained on an Illumina HiSeq 2500. The public reads were run again by TCRdb, first through fastp at Q25 and then through MiXCR, and only productive beta chains were kept. Records with the same CDR3 protein are collapsed into one entry carrying the most frequent genes and DNA. The sample has 200,000 to 300,000 distinct CDR3 sequences on record, approximately 30% of them singletons. In total, the top ten clones hold 4% to 5.5% of the sample. Sequencing was carried out using blood, either unsorted or a sorted T cell fraction (not recorded which). The origin of the receptors is a male donor with ankylosing spondylitis or in good health (not recorded which).

This clonotype was counted only a few times. The chain has TRBV27 and TRBJ1-1; D unresolved. The germline V and J ends were trimmed by 4 bases and 1 base, with 7 bases remaining between them. The CDR3 covers 13 residues. The germline gives CDR1 MNHEY, CDR2 SMNVEV (reference sequence). CDR3 amino acids: CASSSDENTEAFF. DNA for the CDR3: TGTGCCAGCAGTTCGGATGAGAACACTGAAGCTTTCTTT.

This clonotype was recorded a few times. The chain recombines TRBV20-1 with TRBJ2-7, with 10 positions matching TRBD1. V was pared by 6 bases and J by 2 bases, with 7 bases of the junction left unmatched. Per germline, CDR1 DFQATT and CDR2 SNEGSKA (reference sequence). This CDR3 is 14 amino acids long. CDR3 sequence reads: CSAQRQGAPYEQYF. In nucleotides, the CDR3 is TGCAGTGCCCAACGACAGGGGGCCCCCTACGAGCAGTACTTC.

This clonotype was recorded a few times. The chain links TRBV7-9 to TRBJ2-1; D might be TRBD1 or TRBD2, each matching 6 bases. V lost 5 bases and J 6 bases, leaving 17 bases between the germline ends. Germline V CDR1 and CDR2: SEHNR, FQNEAQ (reference sequence). The CDR3 contains 15 residues. CDR3 region: CASSVPGARGNEQFF. CDR3 DNA: TGTGCCAGCAGCGTCCCGGGGGCGCGTGGCAATGAGCAGTTCTTC.

This chain joins TRBV12-3 or TRBV12-4 and TRBJ1-1; a weak D match, TRBD1 (5 bases). The CDR3 spans 14 residues. Trimming took 5 bases from V and 6 from J, leaving 16 bases between them. The chain's CDR3 is CASSPRGLRAEAFF. The CDR3 region has the DNA TGTGCCAGCAGTCCCCGGGGGTTGAGAGCTGAAGCTTTCTTT.

This clonotype has a handful of counts. The chain is built from TRBV12-3 or TRBV12-4 and TRBJ2-3; D is ambiguous. The CDR3 extends over 13 amino acids. The V end was cut by 0 bases, the J end by 5 bases, with 6 bases between. CDR3 nucleotides: TGTGCCAGCAGTTTAGCGCAAGGAGATACGCAGTATTTT. Amino acids: CASSLAQGDTQYF.

The rearrangement joins TRBV7-9 to TRBJ2-1; D perhaps matches TRBD2 (5 bases). CDR1 and CDR2 from the germline V gene are SEHNR and FQNEAQ (reference sequence). This CDR3 spans 13 amino acids. V lost 5 bases to trimming and J lost 12 bases, with 17 bases between them. CDR3 nucleotides: TGTGCCAGCAGCCCAGGACTGGAGCATAGGCAGTTCTTC. This encodes CASSPGLEHRQFF.

This clonotype was detected only a few times. V and J are TRBV20-1 and TRBJ2-1; D might be TRBD1 (5 bases). The CDR3 is 14 residues long. Looked up from germline, CDR1 is DFQATT and CDR2 is SNEGSKA (reference sequence). V was cut by 2 bases and J by 6 bases, with 14 bases left in between. CDR3 sequence reads: CSARRQGPANEQFF. DNA of the CDR3: TGCAGTGCTAGAAGGCAGGGTCCCGCCAATGAGCAGTTCTTC.

The rearrangement uses TRBV27 and TRBJ1-2; D gene unclear. Per germline, CDR1 MNHEY and CDR2 SMNVEV (reference sequence). The CDR3 covers 13 residues. Between the trimmed V and J ends, which lost 0 bases and 10 bases, there was a span of 12 bases. The CDR3 DNA reads as TGTGCCAGCAGTTTATCCACAGTGGGTTCCTACACCTTC. Translation gives CASSLSTVGSYTF.

There are many counts of this clonotype. The rearrangement uses TRBV6-5 and TRBJ2-7; no clear D. Germline values: CDR1 MNHEY, CDR2 SVGAGI. Trimming stripped 2 bases from V and 0 bases from J, with 11 bases between. The CDR3 consists of 15 residues. The CDR3 reads CASSYDRTASYEQYF. In DNA, the CDR3 is TGTGCCAGCAGTTACGACCGGACGGCCTCCTACGAGCAGTACTTC.